One and the same sample provided the 21 T cell receptor beta chains below, sequenced in a study of cytomegalovirus exposure and HLA in healthy donors. PCR employed 60 Vbeta and 13 Jbeta primers. The method was immunoSEQ multiplex PCR; TCRdb's version includes in-frame clones alone and lacks a portion of them. The sample lists approximately 53,000 clones; over 70% were seen once. Sequencing was carried out using PBMCs. These receptors were collected from a man under 40 in good health and CMV-seropositive.

The chain employs TRBV5-4 and TRBJ2-7; 13 bases are a match to TRBD2. The CDR3 totals 19 residues. The V segment lost 4 bases and the J segment 0 bases; nucleotides outside the gene matches: 13. Germline V gene lookup returns CDR1 SGHNT and CDR2 YYREEE (reference sequence). CDR3 amino acids: CASSPDSRLAGGSSYEQYF. The CDR3 DNA reads TGTGCCAGCAGCCCGGATTCAAGACTAGCGGGGGGCTCCTCCTACGAGCAGTACTTC.

This chain joins TRBV9 and TRBJ2-1; 12 bases match TRBD1. Germline trimming cut 3 bases from V and 13 bases from J; bases unmatched to any gene: 8. Germline V lookup: CDR1 SGDLS, CDR2 YYNGEE. The CDR3 has 14 amino acids. The CDR3 DNA follows: TGTGCCAGCAGCGCTGCAGGGACAGGGGGCCCTCAGTTCTTC. Residues: CASSAAGTGGPQFF.

The chain joins TRBV7-8 to TRBJ2-3; 7 bases are a match to TRBD1. In germline, CDR1 is SGHVS, CDR2 FQNEAQ. This CDR3 has 16 amino acids. The V gene end was trimmed by 4 bases and the J gene end by 2 bases; junction bases not matched to a gene: 9. The CDR3 reads CASSSQAGGSTDTQYF. The CDR3 DNA is TGTGCCAGCAGCTCCCAGGCAGGGGGTTCCACAGATACGCAGTATTTT.

This clone was recorded only once. The genes are TRBV2 and TRBJ2-3, with D possibly TRBD2 on 6 matching bases. Trimming stripped 10 bases from V and 5 bases from J, with 10 bases between. The CDR3 loop spans 11 amino acids. Per germline, CDR1 SNHLY and CDR2 FYNNEI. CDR3 DNA: TGTGCCACGGACGGGGGAGATACGCAGTATTTT. It translates to CATDGGDTQYF.

The chain has TRBV29-1 and TRBJ2-6; TRBD2 aligns across 7 bases. This CDR3 has 17 residues. Germline CDR1 reads SQVTM; CDR2 reads ANQGSEA. V dropped 4 bases and J dropped 1; count of bases not matched to a gene: 10. In DNA form, the CDR3 reads TGCAGCGTTGGGGGGGGGACCCAGACTTCTGGGGCCAACGTCCTGACTTTC. It translates to CSVGGGTQTSGANVLTF.

The chain recombines TRBV9 with TRBJ1-5, with D unclear. In germline, CDR1 is SGDLS, CDR2 YYNGEE. V lost 0 bases and J lost 1, with 8 bases in between. The CDR3 length is 15 residues. The chain's CDR3 is CASSVGVNSNQPQHF. Written as DNA, the CDR3 is TGTGCCAGCAGCGTAGGAGTCAACAGCAATCAGCCCCAGCATTTT.

The chain is built from TRBV11-2 and TRBJ2-1; D may be TRBD2 (7 bases). Germline V gene data show CDR1 as SGHAT and CDR2 as FQNNGV. Trimming shortened V by 1 base and J by 8 bases, and 15 bases separated the two germline ends. The CDR3 is made up of 15 amino acids. CDR3 region: CASSLGGGPGDEQFF. CDR3 bases: TGTGCCAGCAGCTTAGGCGGGGGCCCCGGGGATGAGCAGTTCTTC.

This clone was recorded once. J is TRBJ1-5 and V is TRBV6-5; D might be TRBD1 (6 bases). The CDR3 sequence is 14 residues long. The germline V gene encodes CDR1 MNHEY and CDR2 SVGAGI. V was pared by 2 bases and J by 5 bases, with 10 bases between. In DNA, the CDR3 is TGTGCCAGCAGTTACGGGGGCCGGGATCAGCCCCAGCATTTT. This codes for CASSYGGRDQPQHF.

Turning to this clone: Other DNA sequences in the sample encode the same CDR3. The chain is built from TRBV27 and TRBJ1-5; D might be TRBD1 (6 bases). Trimming removed 2 bases at V and 5 bases at J, with 16 bases between. The CDR3 length is 16 residues. Germline V gene lookup returns CDR1 MNHEY and CDR2 SMNVEV (reference sequence). CDR3 protein: CASSLNGAGGHQPQHF. DNA for the CDR3: TGTGCCAGCAGTTTAAATGGTGCGGGGGGCCATCAGCCCCAGCATTTT.

This sequence joins TRBV6-5 and TRBJ2-2; TRBD1 aligns across 8 bases. CDR3 length: 15 residues. CDR1 is MNHEY and CDR2 is SVGAGI in the germline V gene. V was pared by 8 bases and J by 2 bases, with 7 bases of the junction left unmatched. The CDR3 reads CASRSDRGNTGELFF. CDR3 DNA sequence: TGTGCCAGCCGTTCAGACAGGGGCAACACCGGGGAGCTGTTTTTT.

The V gene is TRBV9, the J gene TRBJ2-5, with 11 bases matching TRBD2. J lost 0 bases, V lost 2 bases, and 9 bases had no gene match. The germline gives CDR1 SGDLS, CDR2 YYNGEE. The CDR3 totals 18 residues. Here the CDR3 reads CASSVGLAGGQYQETQYF. The CDR3 coding sequence is TGTGCCAGCAGCGTTGGGCTAGCGGGGGGCCAGTACCAAGAGACCCAGTACTTC.

The gene calls are TRBV28 and TRBJ2-3, with TRBD1 matching over 11 bases. The trim removed 10 bases at V and 5 bases at J, leaving 5 bases unmatched. This CDR3 contains 13 residues. CDR1 and CDR2 from the germline V gene are MDHEN and SYDVKM. The CDR3 is CAIRTGGRDTQYF. The CDR3 DNA is TGTGCCATCAGGACAGGGGGCAGAGATACGCAGTATTTT.

J is TRBJ1-2 and V is TRBV2; TRBD1 might be the D (6 bases). The germline gives CDR1 SNHLY, CDR2 FYNNEI. The CDR3 length is 18 residues. V gave up 8 bases and J gave up 4 bases, with 29 bases separating them. DNA of the CDR3: TGTGCCAGCCACACCCTCGGACTCATTACGGACAGCGTCTATGGCTACACCTTC. Residues: CASHTLGLITDSVYGYTF.

V gene TRBV6-5 combines with J gene TRBJ2-5, with a tentative D call TRBD2 (6 bases). The CDR3 is made up of 13 amino acids. Germline CDR1 and CDR2: MNHEY and SVGAGI. V was pared by 8 bases and J by 5 bases, with 15 bases between. CDR3 protein: CASRRAFEETQYF. The CDR3 DNA reads as TGTGCCAGCCGGAGGGCATTCGAGGAGACCCAGTACTTC.

This clone came up once. The rearrangement links TRBV5-1 to TRBJ2-1; D is possibly TRBD2 (6 bases). V shed 2 bases and J shed 0 bases, with 12 bases lying between them. The CDR3 sequence is 16 residues long. The germline gives CDR1 SGHRS, CDR2 YFSETQ. The CDR3 region has the DNA TGCGCCAGCAGCTTCCTTATGGGGGGCTCCTACAATGAGCAGTTCTTC. This gives the protein CASSFLMGGSYNEQFF.

V is TRBV6-1 and J is TRBJ2-7; weak D call: TRBD1 (5 bases). This CDR3 spans 15 amino acids. Germline V CDR1 and CDR2: MNHNS, SASEGT. Trimming removed 8 bases at V and 0 bases at J, with 17 bases between. CDR3 DNA: TGTGCCAGCGCGGCACAGGTTTCTAGCTCCTACGAGCAGTACTTC. It yields the protein CASAAQVSSSYEQYF.

This clone is termed hyperexpanded. V usage is TRBV2 and J usage is TRBJ2-1, with D perhaps matching TRBD1 (5 bases). CDR3 length: 12 residues. V was shortened by 3 bases and J by 5 bases, with 5 bases between the two germline ends. CDR1 and CDR2 from the germline V gene are SNHLY and FYNNEI. Here the CDR3 DNA reads TGTGCCAGCAGTGAGGACAACAATGAGCAGTTCTTC. This encodes CASSEDNNEQFF.

The chain combines TRBV27 with TRBJ1-5, with 8 bases that match TRBD1. J was trimmed by 5 bases and V by 6 bases; bases with no gene match: 6. The CDR3 loop spans 14 amino acids. Per germline, CDR1 MNHEY and CDR2 SMNVEV (reference sequence). The CDR3 reads CASSPGGRYQPQHF. The CDR3 DNA is TGTGCCAGCAGCCCAGGGGGCCGTTATCAGCCCCAGCATTTT.

The J gene is TRBJ1-1, the V gene TRBV4-1, with D unclear. The CDR3 is made up of 13 amino acids. Germline loops: CDR1 MGHRA, CDR2 YSYEKL. With 0 bases removed from V and 6 bases from J, the gap between germline ends came to 8 bases. As DNA, the CDR3 is TGCGCCAGCAGCCAAGATGATTGGCCTGAAGCTTTCTTT. Translation gives CASSQDDWPEAFF.

This clone has just a few counts. This same CDR3 is encoded by further DNA sequences in the sample. V gene TRBV6-5 combines with J gene TRBJ2-7; TRBD1 aligns across 7 bases. V lost 5 bases to trimming and J lost 0 bases; unmatched junction nucleotides: 4. The germline V gene has CDR1 MNHEY and CDR2 SVGAGI. This CDR3 has 14 residues. The CDR3 protein is CASSEGDSSYEQYF. CDR3 in DNA: TGTGCCAGCAGTGAGGGGGACAGCTCCTACGAGCAGTACTTC.

The chain has TRBV7-2 and TRBJ2-7; D call uncertain. Germline-derived CDR1 and CDR2 are SGHTA and FQGNSA. The length of the CDR3 is 14 residues. Trimming took off 2 bases at V and 2 bases at J, with 10 bases between the two ends. Here the CDR3 DNA reads TGTGCCAGCAGCTTACCAGGATTCACCTACGAGCAGTACTTC. This gives the protein CASSLPGFTYEQYF.